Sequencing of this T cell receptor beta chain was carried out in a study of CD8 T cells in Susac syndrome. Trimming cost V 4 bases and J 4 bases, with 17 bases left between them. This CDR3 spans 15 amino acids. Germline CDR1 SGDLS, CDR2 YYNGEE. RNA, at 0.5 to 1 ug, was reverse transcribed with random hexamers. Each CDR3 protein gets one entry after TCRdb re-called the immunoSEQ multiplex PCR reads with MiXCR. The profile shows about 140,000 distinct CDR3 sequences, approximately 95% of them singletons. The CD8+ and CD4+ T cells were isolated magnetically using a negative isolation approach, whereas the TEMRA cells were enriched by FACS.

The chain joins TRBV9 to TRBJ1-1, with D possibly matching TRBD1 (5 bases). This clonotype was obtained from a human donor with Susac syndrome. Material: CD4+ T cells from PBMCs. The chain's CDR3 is CASSHDQMGTTEAFF. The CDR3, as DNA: TGTGCCAGCAGCCATGACCAGATGGGGACCACTGAAGCTTTCTTT.